Sequencing of this T cell receptor (beta chain) was carried out in a study of blood T cell repertoires in COVID-19. Study-wide background: Samples representing acute and convalescent COVID-19 were sourced from the United States, Italy and Spain.

As processed by the authors: By means of reference gene primer amplification, nucleated cell counts were estimated. TCRdb keeps only in-frame clones here, not all; method: immunoSEQ multiplex PCR. V, J and clone size were drawn from that table, and D and trimming were deduced from the DNA. This table holds 200,000 or so clones, more than 65% found once. V shed 3 bases and J 3 bases; nucleotides not matched to a gene: 2. The CDR3 is 13 amino acids. Germline V gene data show CDR1 as SGHDT and CDR2 as YYEEEE. Living in 24 US areas, the participants were between roughly 18 and 90 years of age. Assignment of participants to cohorts was predicated upon participant-reported clinical history.

The receptor was derived from a man in his forties who had recovered from COVID-19. The sample taken for sequencing was PBMCs or T cells enriched from blood (not recorded which). The chain links TRBV5-6 to TRBJ1-2; 7 nucleotides line up with TRBD1. The CDR3 protein is CASSWGTDYGYTF. CDR3 sequence (DNA): TGTGCCAGCAGCTGGGGGACAGACTATGGCTACACCTTC.